These T cell receptor beta chains were read from a single sample in a study of immune heterogeneity within non-small cell lung tumors. One entry per CDR3 protein, called by TCRdb with MiXCR from the multiplex PCR reads. The sample includes more than 2,000 distinct CDR3 sequences, roughly 18% of them seen just once. Sequenced sample: lung tumor tissue. Receptors originate from a woman aged 45 to 65 with non-small cell lung cancer. Both conserved end residues are part of each CDR3. The D gene is left open where the match is weak. Size is stated for part of the rows, as once, few or many counts, or as a class when the clone is expanded.

d_call,j_call,v_call,clone_size,cdr3_nt,cdr3_aa
.,TRBJ1-2,TRBV7-2,.,TGTGTCAGCTACGCAGGAGGCTATGGATACACCTTC,CVSYAGGYGYTF
TRBD1,TRBJ2-7,TRBV28,medium-sized,TGTGCCAGCAGTAATGACAGGGTAGGCGAGCAGTACTTC,CASSNDRVGEQYF
.,TRBJ1-5,TRBV4-3,medium-sized,TGCGCCAGCAGCCAAGTTATCGATCAGCCCCAGCATTTT,CASSQVIDQPQHF
TRBD2,TRBJ2-7,TRBV28,large,TGTGCCACCACCGGGACTAGCGGGAGTAATATCAACGAGCAGTACTTC,CATTGTSGSNINEQYF
.,TRBJ2-5,TRBV5-1,medium-sized,TGCGCCAGCAGCGCTGGACTAGGGGGGTCAGAGACCCAGTACTTC,CASSAGLGGSETQYF
TRBD2,TRBJ2-1,TRBV7-9,.,TGTGCCAGCAGCGTCGCTCCCAGGGGACTAGCGGGGGCCTCCTCCTACAATGAGCAGTTCTTC,CASSVAPRGLAGASSYNEQFF
.,TRBJ2-2,TRBV28,medium-sized,TGTGCCAGCAGGTTGGGGATGGCTTACACCGGGGAGCTGTTTTTT,CASRLGMAYTGELFF
.,TRBJ1-4,TRBV20-1,medium-sized,TGCAGTGCTAGCTGGACTAATGAAAAACTGTTTTTT,CSASWTNEKLFF
.,TRBJ1-1,TRBV28,medium-sized,TGTGCCAGCAATTCATTTACTGTATTCAACACTGAAGCTTTCTTT,CASNSFTVFNTEAFF
TRBD2,TRBJ2-2,TRBV4-2,medium-sized,TGTGCCAGCAGCCGAGGACTAGCGGGGGCGAACACCGGGGAGCTGTTTTTT,CASSRGLAGANTGELFF
.,TRBJ2-1,TRBV18,few,TGTGCCAGCGTCCGGGACGTAGGGACCAATGAGCAGTTCTTC,CASVRDVGTNEQFF
.,TRBJ2-3,TRBV5-4,few,TGTGCCAGCAGCTCTGGGGGGTTTGCAGATACGCAGTATTTT,CASSSGGFADTQYF
.,TRBJ2-5,TRBV18,.,TGTGCCAGCACCGGACGGAAAGAGACCCAGTACTTC,CASTGRKETQYF
.,TRBJ1-1,TRBV5-1,medium-sized,TGCGCCAGCAGCTTGGTTTTGGCTTCCGAAGCTTTCTTT,CASSLVLASEAFF
.,TRBJ2-2,TRBV7-6,few,TGTGCCAGCGTGAACACCGGGGAGCTGTTTTTT,CASVNTGELFF
TRBD1,TRBJ2-7,TRBV6-1,large,TGTGCCAGCAGTGACACAGGGGGCAACTACCGGCAGTACTTC,CASSDTGGNYRQYF
.,TRBJ2-1,TRBV20-1,medium-sized,TGCAGTACCGACTACAATGAGCAGTTCTTC,CSTDYNEQFF
.,TRBJ1-5,TRBV20-1,few,TGCAGTGCTTTCCAGGGTAGTTCTGGCAATCAGCCCCAGCATTTT,CSAFQGSSGNQPQHF
TRBD2,TRBJ2-7,TRBV19,.,TGTGCCAGTGAGGGACTAGCGGGAGACGAGCAGTACTTC,CASEGLAGDEQYF
.,TRBJ2-7,TRBV6-2/TRBV6-3,large,TGTGCCAGCAGTTACTCGGAGGGCTCCTACGAGCAGTACTTC,CASSYSEGSYEQYF
.,TRBJ2-7,TRBV28,large,TGTGCCAGCAGTGACCTAAGGGGCTACGAGCAGTACTTC,CASSDLRGYEQYF
TRBD1,TRBJ1-2,TRBV19,medium-sized,TGTGCCGCACGCCCGGGACAGGGGAACTATGGCTACACCTTC,CAARPGQGNYGYTF
.,TRBJ2-1,TRBV28,medium-sized,TGTGCCAGCAGTTCCAACTCGCGGGATGAGCAGTTCTTC,CASSSNSRDEQFF
.,TRBJ1-3,TRBV7-3,medium-sized,TGTGCCAGCAGCTTAAGTGGAGGTTTTGGAAACACCATATATTTT,CASSLSGGFGNTIYF
.,TRBJ1-6,TRBV4-1,medium-sized,TGCGCCAGCAGCCAAGATCCCAGAAATAATTCACCCCTCCACTTT,CASSQDPRNNSPLHF
.,TRBJ1-1,TRBV5-6,.,TGTGCCAGCAGCTTGACAGGGCCGAACACTGAAGCTTTCTTT,CASSLTGPNTEAFF
.,TRBJ2-7,TRBV6-1,medium-sized,TGTGCCAGCAGTACACTTTCTTCCTACGAGCAGTACTTC,CASSTLSSYEQYF
TRBD2,TRBJ2-1,TRBV5-1,few,TGCGCCAGCAGCTCCCTAGCGGGGGCGGGCAATGAGCAGTTCTTC,CASSSLAGAGNEQFF
.,TRBJ1-6,TRBV4-1,medium-sized,TGCGCCAGCAGCCAAGGGAACAGGGATAATTCACCCCTCCACTTT,CASSQGNRDNSPLHF
.,TRBJ2-1,TRBV5-4,.,TGTGCCAGCAGCTTGGGGCGGGGTATAAATGAGCAGTTCTTC,CASSLGRGINEQFF
TRBD1,TRBJ1-4,TRBV2,large,TGTGCCAGCAGACGGGACAGTCAGGGTAAACTGTTTTTT,CASRRDSQGKLFF
TRBD1,TRBJ1-2,TRBV20-1,.,TGCAGTGCTGCTCTACAGGGGACGAGAGGCTACACCTTC,CSAALQGTRGYTF
TRBD1,TRBJ1-5,TRBV9,medium-sized,TGTGCCAGCAGCATTGGGACAGGAATGTATGAGCCCCAGCATTTT,CASSIGTGMYEPQHF
.,TRBJ2-7,TRBV5-1,medium-sized,TGCGCCACCGCAACCCATACAGGGTCCGAGCAGTACTTC,CATATHTGSEQYF
.,TRBJ2-7,TRBV3-1,.,TGTGCCAGCACCCAAGTGCCGGGGAACTACGAGCAGTACTTC,CASTQVPGNYEQYF
.,TRBJ2-7,TRBV6-2/TRBV6-3,medium-sized,TGTGCCAGCAGCCCCCGACTGCTGAAGAGCTCCTACGAGCAGTACTTC,CASSPRLLKSSYEQYF
.,TRBJ1-6,TRBV27,.,TGTGCCAGCAGTCGCAGTTACAGGGTAACCTATAATTCACCCCTCCACTTT,CASSRSYRVTYNSPLHF
.,TRBJ1-1,TRBV5-6,medium-sized,TGTGCCAGCAGCTTGGACAGTTATAACACTGAAGCTTTCTTT,CASSLDSYNTEAFF
TRBD2,TRBJ2-1,TRBV7-3,.,TGTGCCAGCAGCTTACAGCTAGCGGCCTACAATGAGCAGTTCTTC,CASSLQLAAYNEQFF
.,TRBJ1-3,TRBV5-1,medium-sized,TGCGCCAGCAGCTTGGAGGGTTCTGGAAACACCATATATTTT,CASSLEGSGNTIYF
.,TRBJ2-1,TRBV7-3,large,TGTGCCAGCAGCTTGGGCGTGGGTTATGAGCAGTTCTTC,CASSLGVGYEQFF
.,TRBJ1-3,TRBV20-1,medium-sized,TGCAGTGCTAGAGATTTGGACCCCAGCTCTGGAAACACCATATATTTT,CSARDLDPSSGNTIYF
.,TRBJ2-1,TRBV20-1,medium-sized,TGCAGTGCTAGAAAGGCTTCTCTCTTCAATGAGCAGTTCTTC,CSARKASLFNEQFF
.,TRBJ2-3,TRBV4-3,.,TGCGCCAGCAGCCAAGAGGGTACGGGGATCACAGATACGCAGTATTTT,CASSQEGTGITDTQYF
.,TRBJ1-6,TRBV10-3,large,TGTGCCATCAGTGAGTCGGAGGTAGGCGGCTCACCCCTCCACTTT,CAISESEVGGSPLHF
TRBD1,TRBJ2-5,TRBV11-2,medium-sized,TGTGCCAGCAGCAAACCCGGGACAGCGCAAGAGACCCAGTACTTC,CASSKPGTAQETQYF
TRBD1,TRBJ1-2,TRBV7-8,medium-sized,TGTGCCAGCAGCTTAGCGCGGACAGGACTTAACTATGGCTACACCTTC,CASSLARTGLNYGYTF
TRBD1,TRBJ1-2,TRBV6-2/TRBV6-3,medium-sized,TGTGCCAGCAGCCTACCCGGACAGGGGATTTATGGCTACACCTTC,CASSLPGQGIYGYTF
.,TRBJ2-3,TRBV9,.,TGTGTCAGCAGCGTAGCGTGGCGTCGTACAGATACGCAGTATTTT,CVSSVAWRRTDTQYF
.,TRBJ2-5,TRBV7-2,medium-sized,TGTGCCAGCAGCTTAGGAGGGGGGTACGAGACCCAGTACTTC,CASSLGGGYETQYF
.,TRBJ1-5,TRBV7-7,medium-sized,TGTGCTAGCAGCTGGAATCAGCCCCAGCATTTT,CASSWNQPQHF